This T cell receptor (beta chain) was profiled in a study of T cell responses to AZD1222 COVID-19 vaccine. CDR1 is SGHTS and CDR2 is YDEGEE in the germline V gene. V was clipped by 0 bases and J by 10 bases; unmatched bases: 5. The CDR3 runs 14 residues. Whole-study results and caveats: White British donors predominated, females outnumbered males, and clonal diversity was possibly underestimated.

On this clone: As yet, its antigen is unknown.

Profiled with immunoSEQ multiplex PCR; TCRdb holds only in-frame clones, not every one. The data contain over 120,000 clones, 75% to 90% of them seen just once; the ten biggest clones take up roughly 1.5%. Sequences were derived from peripheral blood, sampled on day 0 of AZD1222 vaccination. The receptor's source is an adult in good health. This chain links TRBV5-8 with TRBJ1-2; TRBD1 agrees at 11 bases. The CDR3 sequence is CASSLGDRGSNYTF. The CDR3 nucleotides are TGTGCCAGCAGCTTGGGGGACAGGGGGTCCAACTACACCTTC.